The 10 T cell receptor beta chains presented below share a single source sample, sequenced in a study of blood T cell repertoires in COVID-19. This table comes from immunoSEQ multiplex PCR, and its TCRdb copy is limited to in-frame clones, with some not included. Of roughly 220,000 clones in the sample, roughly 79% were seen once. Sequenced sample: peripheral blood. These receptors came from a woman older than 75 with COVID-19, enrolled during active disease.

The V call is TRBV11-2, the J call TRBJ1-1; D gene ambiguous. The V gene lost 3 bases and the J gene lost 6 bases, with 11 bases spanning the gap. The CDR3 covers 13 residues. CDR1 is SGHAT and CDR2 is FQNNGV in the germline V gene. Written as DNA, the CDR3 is TGTGCCAGCAGCTTCGTTATTAGCGCTGAAGCTTTCTTT. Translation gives CASSFVISAEAFF.

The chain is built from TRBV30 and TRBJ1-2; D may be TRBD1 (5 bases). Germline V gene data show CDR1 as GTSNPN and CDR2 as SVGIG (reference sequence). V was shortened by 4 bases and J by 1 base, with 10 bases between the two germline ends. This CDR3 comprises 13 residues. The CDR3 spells CAWKQAGNYGYTF. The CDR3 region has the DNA TGTGCCTGGAAACAGGCCGGTAACTATGGCTACACCTTC. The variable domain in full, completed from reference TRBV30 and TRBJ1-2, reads SQTIHQWPATLVQPVGSPLSLECTVEGTSNPNLYWYRQAAGRGLQLLFYSVGIGQISSEVPQNLSASRPQDRQFILSSKKLLLSDSGFYLCAWKQAGNYGYTFGSGTRLTVV.

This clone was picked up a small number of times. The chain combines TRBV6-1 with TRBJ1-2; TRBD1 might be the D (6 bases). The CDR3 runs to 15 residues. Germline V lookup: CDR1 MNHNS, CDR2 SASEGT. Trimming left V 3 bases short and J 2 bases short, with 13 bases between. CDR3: CASSDRDILNYGYTF. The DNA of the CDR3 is TGTGCCAGCAGTGACCGGGACATACTAAACTATGGCTACACCTTC.

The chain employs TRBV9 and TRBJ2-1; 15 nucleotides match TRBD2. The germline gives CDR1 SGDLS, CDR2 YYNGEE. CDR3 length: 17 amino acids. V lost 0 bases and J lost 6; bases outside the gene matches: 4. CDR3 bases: TGTGCCAGCAGCGTAGGGTCGGGACTAGCGGGGGGCAATGAGCAGTTCTTC. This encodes CASSVGSGLAGGNEQFF.

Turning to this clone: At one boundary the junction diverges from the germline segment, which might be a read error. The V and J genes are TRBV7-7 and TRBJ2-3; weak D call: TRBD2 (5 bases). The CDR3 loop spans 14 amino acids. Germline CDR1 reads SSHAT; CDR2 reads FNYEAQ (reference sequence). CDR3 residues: CASSFRGGTDTQYF. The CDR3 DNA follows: TGTGCTAGCAGCTTTCGGGGTGGCACAGATACGCAGTATTTT. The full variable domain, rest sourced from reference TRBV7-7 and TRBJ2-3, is GAGVSQSPRYKVTKRGQDVTLRCDPISSHATLYWYQQALGQGPEFLTYFNYEAQPDKSGLPSDRFSAERPEGSISTLTIQRTEQRDSAMYRCASSFRGGTDTQYFGPGTRLTVL.

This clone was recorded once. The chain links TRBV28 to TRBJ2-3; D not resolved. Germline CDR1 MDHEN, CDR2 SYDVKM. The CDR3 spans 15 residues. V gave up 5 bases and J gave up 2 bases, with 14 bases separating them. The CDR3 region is CASSADSVSTDTQYF. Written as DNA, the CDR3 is TGTGCCAGCAGTGCCGATTCGGTCTCCACAGATACGCAGTATTTT.

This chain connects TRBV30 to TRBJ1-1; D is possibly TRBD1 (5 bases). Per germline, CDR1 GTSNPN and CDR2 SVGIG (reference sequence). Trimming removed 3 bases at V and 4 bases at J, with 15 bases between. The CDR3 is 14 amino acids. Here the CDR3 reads CAWRGEGMGTEAFF. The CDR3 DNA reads TGTGCCTGGAGGGGGGAGGGGATGGGCACTGAAGCTTTCTTT.

The CDR3 coding sequence is TGTGCCAGCAGCTTGGCGGATTTAAGGAGGACCGGGGAGCTGTTTTTT. As protein: CASSLADLRRTGELFF. V gene TRBV5-4 combines with J gene TRBJ2-2; D is possibly TRBD2 (5 bases). The V gene lost 0 bases and the J gene lost 5 bases, with 14 bases spanning the gap. The CDR3 consists of 16 residues. Germline assignment: CDR1 SGHNT and CDR2 YYREEE (reference sequence).

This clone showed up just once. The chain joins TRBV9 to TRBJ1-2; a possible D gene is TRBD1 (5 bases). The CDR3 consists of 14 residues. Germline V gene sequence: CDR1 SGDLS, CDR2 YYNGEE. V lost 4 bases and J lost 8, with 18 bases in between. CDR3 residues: CASSPSMTEQGYTF. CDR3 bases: TGTGCCAGCAGCCCTTCGATGACAGAGCAGGGCTACACCTTC. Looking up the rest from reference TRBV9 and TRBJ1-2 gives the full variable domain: DSGVTQTPKHLITATGQRVTLRCSPRSGDLSVYWYQQSLDQGLQFLIQYYNGEERAKGNILERFSAQQFPDLHSELNLSSLELGDSALYFCASSPSMTEQGYTFGSGTRLTVV.

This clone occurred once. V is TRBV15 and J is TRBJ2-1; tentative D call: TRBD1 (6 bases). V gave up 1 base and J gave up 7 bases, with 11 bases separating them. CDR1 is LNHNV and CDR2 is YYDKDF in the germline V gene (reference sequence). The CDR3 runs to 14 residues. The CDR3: CATSRVNRENEQFF. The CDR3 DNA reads TGTGCCACCAGCAGAGTTAACAGGGAAAATGAGCAGTTCTTC. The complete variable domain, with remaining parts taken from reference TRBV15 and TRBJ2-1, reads DAMVIQNPRYQVTQFGKPVTLSCSQTLNHNVMYWYQQKSSQAPKLLFHYYDKDFNNEADTPDNFQSRRPNTSFCFLDIRSPGLGDTAMYLCATSRVNRENEQFFGPGTRLTVL.